This entry lists 14 T cell receptor beta chains sequenced from one sample in a study of blood T cell repertoires in COVID-19. Sequencing was performed with immunoSEQ multiplex PCR; in TCRdb, only in-frame clones are kept and a portion is missing. The sample lists about 140,000 clones; about 77% were seen once. Sequenced sample: peripheral blood. The receptor source for this set is a woman aged 45-59 years with active or convalescent COVID-19.

This clone was detected only once. The rearrangement links TRBV4-2 to TRBJ2-7; 8 nucleotides line up with TRBD2. J gave up 3 bases and V 4 bases, and 14 bases lay outside the gene matches. This CDR3 is 17 amino acids long. Looked up from germline, CDR1 is LGHNA and CDR2 is YNFKEQ. The CDR3 loop is CASSPRRSGSGYYEQYF. The CDR3 DNA reads as TGTGCCAGCAGCCCCCGAAGGAGCGGGAGCGGCTACTACGAGCAGTACTTC.

The chain combines TRBV2 with TRBJ1-1; 7 bases align to TRBD1. CDR3 length: 13 residues. V trimming: 8 bases; J trimming: 0 bases; junction bases outside the gene matches: 3. The V gene's germline CDR1 is SNHLY and CDR2 FYNNEI. The chain's CDR3 is CASGTDMNTEAFF. The CDR3 DNA reads as TGTGCCAGCGGGACAGACATGAACACTGAAGCTTTCTTT. The entire variable domain, with the rest obtained from reference TRBV2 and TRBJ1-1, is as follows: EPEVTQTPSHQVTQMGQEVILRCVPISNHLYFYWYRQILGQKVEFLVSFYNNEISEKSEIFDDQFSVERPDGSNFTLKIRSTKLEDSAMYFCASGTDMNTEAFFGQGTRLTVV.

The chain recombines TRBV19 with TRBJ1-5, with D unclear. This CDR3 has 15 amino acids. The V end was cut by 1 base, the J end by 0 bases, with 7 bases between. Germline V gene lookup returns CDR1 LNHDA and CDR2 SQIVND (reference sequence). The CDR3 loop reads CASSIAHSSNQPQHF. As DNA, the CDR3 is TGTGCCAGTAGTATAGCCCATAGTAGCAATCAGCCCCAGCATTTT.

As to this clone: The same CDR3 is also encoded by other DNA sequences in this sample. The chain has TRBV28 and TRBJ1-2, with D unclear. Germline CDR1 is MDHEN and CDR2 is SYDVKM. There are 11 residues in the CDR3. The V gene lost 4 bases and the J gene lost 8 bases, with 8 bases spanning the gap. CDR3: CASSSTRGYTF. The CDR3 DNA reads as TGTGCCAGCAGTTCCACGCGGGGCTACACCTTC.

The gene calls are TRBV2 and TRBJ1-1; D may be TRBD1 (5 bases). With 6 bases removed from V and 6 bases from J, the gap between germline ends came to 20 bases. The CDR3 is 15 residues long. CDR1 is SNHLY and CDR2 is FYNNEI in the germline V gene. The CDR3 spells CASSSWGGRVAEAFF. In nucleotides, the CDR3 is TGTGCCAGCAGCAGTTGGGGTGGCAGGGTCGCTGAAGCTTTCTTT.

This clone was seen more than once but under ten times. This sequence joins TRBV19 and TRBJ2-1; a possible D gene is TRBD2 (6 bases). Germline V gene sequence: CDR1 LNHDA, CDR2 SQIVND (reference sequence). CDR3 length: 16 residues. The V end lost 5 bases, the J end lost 4 bases, and 18 bases lay between the germline ends. The CDR3 sequence is CASSSQDGGGYNEQFF. The CDR3 DNA sequence: TGTGCCAGTAGTTCCCAGGACGGGGGTGGATACAATGAGCAGTTCTTC.

This clone has just a few counts. At one boundary the junction diverges from the germline segment, which might be a read error. This rearrangement joins TRBV5-6 to TRBJ1-4; no clear D. The CDR3 totals 12 residues. Germline V gives CDR1 SGHDT, CDR2 YYEEEE. CDR3 in DNA: TGTGCCAGCAGCCGAAACAATGGAAAACTGTTTTTT. Translated: CASSRNNGKLFF.

V gene TRBV7-9 combines with J gene TRBJ1-1; tentative D call: TRBD1 (6 bases). V lost 4 bases to trimming and J lost 4 bases, with 13 bases between them. The CDR3 is 14 residues long. The germline gives CDR1 SEHNR, CDR2 FQNEAQ (reference sequence). CDR3 sequence (DNA): TGTGCCAGCAGCTGGATACAGGGACGCACTGAAGCTTTCTTT. Amino acid sequence: CASSWIQGRTEAFF. Full variable domain (missing parts from reference TRBV7-9 and TRBJ1-1): DTGVSQNPRHKITKRGQNVTFRCDPISEHNRLYWYRQTLGQGPEFLTYFQNEAQLEKSRLLSDRFSAERPKGSFSTLEIQRTEQGDSAMYLCASSWIQGRTEAFFGQGTRLTVV.

The gene calls are TRBV6-1 and TRBJ2-5; 13 positions agree with TRBD2. The CDR3 extends over 17 amino acids. The V gene's germline CDR1 is MNHNS and CDR2 SASEGT. Trimming cost V 2 bases and J 0 bases; bases outside gene matches: 3. This CDR3 reads CASSELGLAGNQETQYF. As DNA, the CDR3 is TGTGCCAGCAGTGAACTGGGACTAGCGGGAAACCAAGAGACCCAGTACTTC.

V is TRBV7-8 and J is TRBJ1-4, with 7 bases matching TRBD1. Per germline, CDR1 SGHVS and CDR2 FQNEAQ. Trimming took 5 bases from V and 7 from J; bases not matched to a gene: 7. This CDR3 contains 14 residues. The CDR3 DNA follows: TGTGCCAGCAGCCGAAACAGGGGAGGTGAAAAACTGTTTTTT. Encoded protein: CASSRNRGGEKLFF.

The chain uses TRBV18 and TRBJ1-3; D possibly corresponds to TRBD1 (5 bases). The germline CDR1 and CDR2 sequences are KGHSH and LQKENI. The germline V and J ends were trimmed by 5 bases and 3 bases, with 14 bases remaining between them. This CDR3 is 15 amino acids long. As DNA, the CDR3 is TGTGCCAGCTCATTATCTATGGACATTGGAAACACCATATATTTT. This gives the protein CASSLSMDIGNTIYF.

The V and J genes are TRBV7-2 and TRBJ1-2; perhaps TRBD1 as D (6 bases). The germline gives CDR1 SGHTA, CDR2 FQGNSA. V was clipped by 5 bases and J by 10 bases, with 17 bases between them. CDR3 length: 13 residues. CDR3 loop: CASSPGEQRPYTF. CDR3 sequence (DNA): TGTGCCAGCAGCCCAGGGGAACAGAGGCCCTACACCTTC.

This clone was observed a handful of times. V usage is TRBV18 and J usage is TRBJ2-5; D is possibly TRBD1 (6 bases). This CDR3 spans 18 amino acids. Germline V CDR1 and CDR2: KGHSH, LQKENI. Trimming removed 0 bases at V and 0 bases at J, with 17 bases between. The CDR3 DNA follows: TGTGCCAGCTCACCACCCCTGACCAGGGGTTGGTACCAAGAGACCCAGTACTTC. As protein: CASSPPLTRGWYQETQYF.

V gene TRBV9 combines with J gene TRBJ2-7, with TRBD1 identical over 8 bases. This CDR3 spans 14 amino acids. Germline V gives CDR1 SGDLS, CDR2 YYNGEE. Trimming removed 8 bases from V and 5 bases from J; junction bases left unmatched: 12. The CDR3 loop is CARRKTGGRNEQYF. The DNA of the CDR3 is TGTGCCAGGAGGAAAACAGGGGGTAGAAACGAGCAGTACTTC.